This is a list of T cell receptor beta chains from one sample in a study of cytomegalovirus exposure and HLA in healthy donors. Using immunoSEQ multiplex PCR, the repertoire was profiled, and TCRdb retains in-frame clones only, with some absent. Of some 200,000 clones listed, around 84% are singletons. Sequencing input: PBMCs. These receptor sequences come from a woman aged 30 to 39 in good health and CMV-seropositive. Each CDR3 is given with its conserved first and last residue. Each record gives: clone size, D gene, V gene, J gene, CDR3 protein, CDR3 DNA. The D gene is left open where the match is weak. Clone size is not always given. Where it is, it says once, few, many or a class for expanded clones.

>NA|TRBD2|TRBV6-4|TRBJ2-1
CASSDSRLAPQFF
TGTGCCAGCAGTGACTCGAGACTAGCGCCACAGTTCTTC
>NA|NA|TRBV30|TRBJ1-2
CAWSVGGAGYTF
TGTGCCTGGAGTGTCGGCGGGGCTGGCTACACCTTC
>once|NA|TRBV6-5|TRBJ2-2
CASRLREITGELFF
TGTGCCAGCAGGCTAAGGGAGATCACCGGGGAGCTGTTTTTT
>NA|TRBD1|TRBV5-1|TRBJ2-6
CASGRDSYSGANVLTF
TGCGCCAGCGGTCGGGACAGTTACTCTGGGGCCAACGTCCTGACTTTC
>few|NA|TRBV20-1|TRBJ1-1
CSAGVNTEAFF
TGCAGTGCCGGGGTGAACACTGAAGCTTTCTTT
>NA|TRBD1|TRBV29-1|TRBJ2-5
CSVRWTGGETQYF
TGCAGCGTACGATGGACAGGAGGAGAGACCCAGTACTTC
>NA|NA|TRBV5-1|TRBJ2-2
CASTLQRNTGELFF
TGCGCCAGCACCCTACAGAGGAACACCGGGGAGCTGTTTTTT
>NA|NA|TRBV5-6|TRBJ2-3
CASSARSRGSTDTQYF
TGTGCCAGCAGCGCTCGGAGCAGGGGTTCCACAGATACGCAGTATTTT
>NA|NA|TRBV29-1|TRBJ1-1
CSVASGTEAFF
TGCAGCGTCGCGTCCGGGACAGAAGCTTTCTTT
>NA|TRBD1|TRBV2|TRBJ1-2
CASRGAGTGSVYGYTF
TGTGCCAGCAGGGGAGCCGGGACAGGGAGCGTCTATGGCTACACCTTC
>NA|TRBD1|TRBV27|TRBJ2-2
CASSSWTGVGTGELFF
TGTGCCAGCAGTTCATGGACAGGGGTGGGAACCGGGGAGCTGTTTTTT
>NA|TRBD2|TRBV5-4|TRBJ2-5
CASSFGLAGVLETQYF
TGTGCCAGCAGCTTCGGACTAGCGGGAGTTTTGGAGACCCAGTACTTC
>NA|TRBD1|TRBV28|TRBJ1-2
CASTKSGTVYGYTF
TGTGCCAGCACGAAATCCGGGACAGTCTATGGCTACACCTTC
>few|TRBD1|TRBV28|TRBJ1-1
CASGPTGAFEAFF
TGTGCCAGCGGCCCGACAGGGGCTTTTGAAGCTTTCTTT
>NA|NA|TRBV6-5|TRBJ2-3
CASSYGQGIADTQYF
TGTGCCAGCAGTTACGGGCAGGGCATCGCAGATACGCAGTATTTT
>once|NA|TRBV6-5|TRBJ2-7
CASGQPGQTYEQYF
TGTGCCAGCGGACAACCGGGACAAACTTACGAGCAGTACTTC
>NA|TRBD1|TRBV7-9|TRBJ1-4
CASSLGDRESEKLFF
TGTGCCAGCAGCTTGGGGGACAGGGAGAGCGAAAAACTGTTTTTT